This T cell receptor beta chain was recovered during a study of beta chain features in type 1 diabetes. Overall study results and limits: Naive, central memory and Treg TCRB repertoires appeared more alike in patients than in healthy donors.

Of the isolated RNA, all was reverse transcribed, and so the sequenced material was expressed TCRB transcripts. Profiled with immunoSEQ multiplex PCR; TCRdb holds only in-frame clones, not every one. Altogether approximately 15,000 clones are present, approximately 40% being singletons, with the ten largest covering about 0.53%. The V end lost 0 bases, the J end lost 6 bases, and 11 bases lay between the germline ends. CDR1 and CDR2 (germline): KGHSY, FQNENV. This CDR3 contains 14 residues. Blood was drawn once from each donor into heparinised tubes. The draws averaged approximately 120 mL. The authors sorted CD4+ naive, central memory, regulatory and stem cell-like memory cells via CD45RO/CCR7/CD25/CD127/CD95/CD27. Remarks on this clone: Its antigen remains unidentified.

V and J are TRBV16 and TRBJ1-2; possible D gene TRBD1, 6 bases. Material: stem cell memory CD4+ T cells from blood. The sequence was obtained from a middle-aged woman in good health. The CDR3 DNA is TGTGCCAGCAGCCAATCGTTGGGGGCAGATGGCTACACCTTC. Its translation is CASSQSLGADGYTF.